The T cell receptor (beta chain) described here comes from a study of blood T cells in healthy people across ages (dated by TCRdb to the mid-2010s). For the wider study: Template switching captured roughly one uniquely barcoded TCR beta cDNA molecule per two T cells in model experiments. Donors of different ages were randomly distributed across sequencing lanes to avoid experimental bias. Two additional independent replicas of 1 million unique cDNA reads from the same blood draw were analyzed for two donors (one aged 18 to 29 and one aged 80 or older). The donors were split into four age groups: young (average around 15 years), middle-aged (about 40), aged (approximately 60) and long-lived (about 82). Using deep sequencing normalized with unique cDNA molecular identifiers, the study measured how TCR beta repertoire diversity changes with age. Beyond this particular receptor, the publication reports: Estimates of total diversity based on one million sequenced T cells were considered lower bounds and underestimates. Observed TCR beta diversity per million T cells fell roughly linearly with age, and a significant reduction was already apparent by age about 38. Bulk unsorted PBMC profiling prevented conclusive comparison of naive and antigen-experienced compartments. Because the CMV infection status of the donors was unknown, age-related changes in expanded clonotypes may potentially have been confounded. Observed TCR beta diversity correlated strongly with the percentage of naive T cells measured by flow cytometry. Compared with the aged group, more naive CD4+ T cells, fewer expanded clones and increased TCR diversity were shown by the long-lived group, suggesting age selection.

The 39 donors, aged about 6 to 95 years, were systemically healthy Caucasian individuals from Russia. Roughly 9.5 milliliters of peripheral blood were drawn from each donor into EDTA-treated Vacutainer tubes. PBMCs were isolated by Ficoll-Paque density-gradient centrifugation, with at least 6 million obtained per sample. Trizol reagent was used to extract total RNA from the PBMCs, yielding at least 6 micrograms per sample. For every donor, flow cytometry on a PBMC aliquot measured the percentage of naive CD45RAhigh/CD27high T cells. The CDR3 runs 16 residues from the cysteine to the phenylalanine. CDR3 DNA is the only sequence kept; it has 48 bases, read in frame from the first base. CDR1 and CDR2 are drawn from the germline V gene (reference sequence): DFQATT, SNEGSKA. From V the trimming removes 0 bases and from J it removes 6 bases, while the gene matches leave 11 bases of the junction unaccounted for.

Library construction relied on 5' RACE. A second 7 to 11 cycle PCR used a sample-barcoded 5' primer and a J-beta primer mix. A template-switch 5' adaptor carrying 12 random nucleotides introduced a unique molecular identifier onto each TCR beta cDNA molecule. Each sample yielded at least 2.5 million CDR3-containing paired-end reads. First-strand cDNA synthesis was performed from all RNA using the Mint cDNA synthesis kit, with priming by a TRBC-specific oligonucleotide. Following uracil-DNA glycosylase treatment, a first 18-cycle PCR with universal primers M1SS and BC2_uni_R was performed on all cDNA. The study's own analysis went as follows. Normalization of each sample was performed by random selection of 1 million high-quality reads, each carrying a distinct molecular identifier. Reads with shared molecular identifiers were discarded instead of being binned into consensus sequences. CDR3 identification, clonotype clustering and error correction used MiTCR with a Q25 quality threshold and the strictest error-elimination algorithm. A nonparametric unseen species model with Euler transformation was used to estimate lower-bound total TCR beta diversity. TCRdb trimmed public reads at Q25 via fastp, called clones via MiXCR and kept in-frame beta chains. Entries are consolidated by CDR3 protein sequence, retaining the most common genes and DNA. TCRdb assigned the V and J calls; the authors' analysis was not used. The sample data list over 1,500,000 distinct CDR3 sequences, and around 42% of these were observed just once. The ten largest clones capture under 25% of the sample.

Remarks on this clonotype: No antigen is known for it. The input lacks base qualities; no much larger clone sits a single base away.

The TCR sequence derives from a human donor in good health. The material sequenced was blood. Rearrangement joined TRBV20-1 to TRBJ1-2; 9 junctional bases match TRBD1. CDR3 sequence: CSARDQRTGEWDGYTF. The bases are TGCAGTGCTAGAGATCAGAGGACAGGGGAGTGGGATGGCTACACCTTC.